The 17 T cell receptor beta chains presented below share a single source sample, sequenced in a study of tumor and adjacent non-tumor tissue in lung cancer. RNA was extracted from bulk tissue without any cell sorting. TCRbeta libraries were built with three rounds of nested PCR, modified from ARM-PCR. MiXCR, applied by TCRdb to the multiplex PCR reads, yields one record per CDR3 protein. Found here are roughly 75,000 distinct CDR3 sequences, over 75% of them singletons; the top ten hold approximately 12%. Sequences were obtained from lung tumor tissue. The receptors stem from a woman aged 50 to 60 with non-small cell lung cancer.

This sequence joins TRBV12-3 or TRBV12-4 and TRBJ2-1; 9 positions agree with TRBD2. There are 15 residues in the CDR3. V lost 10 bases to trimming and J lost 5 bases; unmatched junction nucleotides: 12. The CDR3 is CATMLIAGADNEQFF. Here the CDR3 DNA reads TGTGCCACCATGCTGATAGCGGGGGCGGACAATGAGCAGTTCTTC.

In regard to this clonotype: Its ends do not fully match the called genes, so a read error is possible. The rearrangement uses TRBV29-1 and TRBJ2-1, with no clear D. CDR3 length: 13 amino acids. CDR1 is SQVTM, CDR2 ANQGSEA, per germline. The CDR3 is CRVDAPSYNEQFF. CDR3 in DNA: TGCAGGGTTGATGCTCCCTCCTACAATGAGCAGTTCTTC.

As concerns this clonotype: One end of the junction fails to match germline, which may point to a read error. The chain links TRBV20-1 to TRBJ1-4; D gene uncertain. CDR1 is DFQATT and CDR2 is SNEGSKA in the germline V gene (reference sequence). There are 14 residues in the CDR3. The CDR3: CGAREGFTNEKLFF. Written as DNA, the CDR3 is TGCGGTGCGCGCGAGGGCTTCACTAATGAAAAACTGTTTTTT.

This clonotype was found a few times. A read error is possible here, since a much larger clone lies one base away. The CDR3 region is CSAWDSFGNTIYF. CDR3 coding DNA: TGCAGTGCCTGGGACAGCTTTGGAAACACCATATATTTT. This rearrangement joins TRBV20-1 to TRBJ1-3; 7 positions agree with TRBD1. J lost 3 bases, V lost 6 bases, and 5 bases had no gene match. The germline V gene encodes CDR1 DFQATT and CDR2 SNEGSKA (reference sequence). The CDR3 extends over 13 amino acids.

A remark on this clonotype: This may be a read error: a much more frequent sequence differs by one nucleotide. The V call is TRBV28, the J call TRBJ2-2; 7 bases align to TRBD1. The CDR3 loop spans 15 amino acids. The junction had 10 bases not matched to a gene; V was cut back by 7 bases and J by 5 bases. Germline V lookup: CDR1 MDHEN, CDR2 SYDVKM. The CDR3 protein is CASTSGGGVTGELFF. The CDR3 nucleotides read TGTGCCAGCACATCAGGGGGTGGCGTTACCGGGGAGCTGTTTTTT.

Notes on this clonotype: A much larger clone lies one base from this, so it may be a read error. CDR3 in DNA: TGTGCCAGCAGTGGATCGGAAGCTACCGGGGAGCTGTTTTTT. Translation: CASSGSEATGELFF. V and J are TRBV28 and TRBJ2-2; D not resolved. The CDR3 totals 14 residues. CDR1 and CDR2 (germline): MDHEN, SYDVKM. V shed 5 bases and J shed 5 bases, with 12 bases lying between them.

Comment on this clonotype: The junction shows a germline mismatch at one end, possibly a read error. The J gene is TRBJ2-2, the V gene TRBV4-2, with 10 bases fitting TRBD2. Germline CDR1 and CDR2: LGHNA and YNFKEQ. The CDR3 has 17 amino acids. In nucleotides, the CDR3 is TGTACCAGCAGCCAGGAGGGAACTAGCGGGAAAACCGGGGAGCTGTTTTTT. This encodes CTSSQEGTSGKTGELFF.

Details on this clonotype: The junction departs from germline at one end; a sequencing error may be responsible. The rearrangement uses TRBV11-2 and TRBJ1-3; D ambiguous. This CDR3 comprises 18 residues. In germline, CDR1 is SGHAT, CDR2 FQNNGV. DNA of the CDR3: TGTGCCGGCAGCTTATATTCCCGGAATGCCGACTCTGGAAACACCATATATTTT. It encodes CAGSLYSRNADSGNTIYF.

This chain links TRBV20-1 with TRBJ1-2; 7 nucleotides match TRBD1. Germline lookup yields CDR1 DFQATT and CDR2 SNEGSKA (reference sequence). The CDR3 loop spans 12 amino acids. CDR3 in amino acids: CRVTGNNCGYTF. DNA of the CDR3: TGCAGAGTGACAGGGAATAACTGTGGTTACACCTTC.

To note about this clonotype: Germline and junction disagree at one end, which may indicate a read error. The V and J genes are TRBV11-3 and TRBJ2-7; D remains unclear. The germline V gene encodes CDR1 SGHNT and CDR2 YENEEA. The CDR3 extends over 13 amino acids. In DNA form, the CDR3 reads TGTGCCAGTAGCTTGAGGAAGGGCTACGATCAGTACTTC. Amino acids: CASSLRKGYDQYF.

The chain is built from TRBV6-6 and TRBJ2-7; D remains ambiguous. The CDR3 is 12 residues long. The V gene's germline CDR1 is MNHNY and CDR2 SVGAGI (reference sequence). V was pared by 11 bases and J by 3 bases, with 14 bases between. This CDR3 reads CAGGFAVYEQYF. The CDR3, as DNA: TGTGCCGGCGGTTTCGCGGTCTACGAGCAGTACTTC.

The chain is built from TRBV11-3 and TRBJ2-7, with TRBD2 identical over 9 bases. The CDR3 contains 16 residues. CDR1 SGHNT and CDR2 YENEEA come from the germline V gene. J gave up 10 bases and V 0 bases, and 13 bases lay outside the gene matches. CDR3 sequence: CASSLDGTSRFYHQYF. CDR3 nucleotide sequence: TGTGCCAGCAGCTTAGATGGGACTAGCAGATTTTACCATCAGTACTTC.

In regard to this clonotype: One junction end does not reproduce the germline sequence, and a read error may be involved. V and J are TRBV6-6 and TRBJ2-3, with D possibly being TRBD1 (6 bases). Germline V gene lookup returns CDR1 MNHNY and CDR2 SVGAGI (reference sequence). The CDR3 is made up of 14 amino acids. DNA for the CDR3: TGTGCCAACAGTGCCCAGGGACACACAGATACGATGTATTTT. Translated, it gives CANSAQGHTDTMYF.

With respect to this clonotype: Given a much more abundant clone one base away, this may be a read error. The V and J genes are TRBV5-1 and TRBJ2-1, with D perhaps TRBD1 (5 bases). Germline loops: CDR1 SGHRS, CDR2 YFSETQ. The CDR3 covers 15 residues. This chain's CDR3 is CASRFRGSSYIEQFF. The CDR3 DNA reads TGCGCCAGCAGGTTTAGGGGTTCCTCCTACATTGAGCAGTTCTTC.

As concerns this clonotype: One end of the junction is discordant with germline, which a read error may explain. This chain joins TRBV6-5 and TRBJ2-1; D is perhaps TRBD1 (6 bases). Germline V gene sequence: CDR1 MNHEY, CDR2 SVGAGI. The CDR3 contains 15 residues. In nucleotides, the CDR3 is TGTGCCAGCAGTCCCCACGGGCCAAGGGACAATGAGCGGTTTTTC. This gives the protein CASSPHGPRDNERFF.

Details on this clonotype: Germline and junction disagree at one end, which may indicate a read error. The chain joins TRBV5-1 to TRBJ2-1; TRBD2 aligns across 12 bases. Germline CDR1 reads SGHRS; CDR2 reads YFSETQ. This CDR3 spans 16 amino acids. In DNA form, the CDR3 reads TGCGCCAGCGGCTTGGCCCTAGCGGGAGGGTACAATGAGCAGTTCTTC. Amino acids: CASGLALAGGYNEQFF.

This clonotype was counted once. CDR3 residues: CSLGGGQDKTEAFF. The CDR3 DNA reads TGCAGCCTTGGGGGGGGACAGGACAAGACCGAAGCTTTCTTT. The V gene is TRBV29-1, the J gene TRBJ1-1; 8 nucleotides line up with TRBD1. The CDR3 sequence is 14 residues long. J was trimmed by 8 bases and V by 8 bases; bases with no gene match: 16. From germline, CDR1 is SQVTM and CDR2 ANQGSEA.